This T cell receptor beta chain originates from a study of control samples from healthy donors and cancer patients. Generated by immunoSEQ multiplex PCR, the TCRdb table keeps only in-frame clones and is missing some. Here the sample spans about 190,000 clones, about 93% being singletons. Losses at the gene ends were 4 bases for V and 4 bases for J; bases not matched to a gene: 4. The CDR3 has 15 amino acids. Germline V gene data show CDR1 as KGHSH and CDR2 as LQKENI. The receptor was isolated from a man aged 18 to 30 in good health. The sequenced sample was blood. V is TRBV18 and J is TRBJ2-6; the match to TRBD1 covers 7 bases. The CDR3 DNA follows: TGTGCCAGCTCACTCGACAGGGACGGGGCCAACGTCCTGACTTTC. Protein product: CASSLDRDGANVLTF. The variable domain in full, with the rest retrieved from reference TRBV18 and TRBJ2-6, is NAGVMQNPRHLVRRRGQEARLRCSPMKGHSHVYWYRQLPEEGLKFMVYLQKENIIDESGMPKERFSAEFPKEGPSILRIQQVVRGDSAAYFCASSLDRDGANVLTFGAGSRLTVL.